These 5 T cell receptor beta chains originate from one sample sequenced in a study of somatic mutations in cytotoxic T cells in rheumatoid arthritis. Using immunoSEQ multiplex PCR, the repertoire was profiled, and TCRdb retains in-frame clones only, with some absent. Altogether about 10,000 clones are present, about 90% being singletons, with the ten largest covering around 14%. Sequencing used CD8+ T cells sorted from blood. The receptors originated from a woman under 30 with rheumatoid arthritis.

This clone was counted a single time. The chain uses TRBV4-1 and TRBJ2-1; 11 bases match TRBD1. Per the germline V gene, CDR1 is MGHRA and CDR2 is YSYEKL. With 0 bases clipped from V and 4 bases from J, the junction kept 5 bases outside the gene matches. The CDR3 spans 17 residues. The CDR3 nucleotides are TGCGCCAGCAGCCAAGAGTGGACAGGGGGCATTTACAATGAGCAGTTCTTC. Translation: CASSQEWTGGIYNEQFF.

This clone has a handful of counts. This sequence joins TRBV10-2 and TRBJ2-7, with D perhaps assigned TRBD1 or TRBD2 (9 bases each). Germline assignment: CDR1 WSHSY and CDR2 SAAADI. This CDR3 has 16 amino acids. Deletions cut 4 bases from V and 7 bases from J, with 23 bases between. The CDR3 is CASSGTGASGMGEQYF. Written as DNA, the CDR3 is TGCGCCAGCAGTGGGACAGGGGCTAGCGGGATGGGGGAGCAGTACTTC.

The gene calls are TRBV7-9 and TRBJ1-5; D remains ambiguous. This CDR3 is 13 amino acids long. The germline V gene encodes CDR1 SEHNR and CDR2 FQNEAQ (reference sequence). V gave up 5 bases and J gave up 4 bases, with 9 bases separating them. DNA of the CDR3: TGTGCCAGCAGCGAACGGTTTAATCAGCCCCAGCATTTT. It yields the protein CASSERFNQPQHF. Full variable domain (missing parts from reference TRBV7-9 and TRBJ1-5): DTGVSQNPRHKITKRGQNVTFRCDPISEHNRLYWYRQTLGQGPEFLTYFQNEAQLEKSRLLSDRFSAERPKGSFSTLEIQRTEQGDSAMYLCASSERFNQPQHFGDGTRLSIL.

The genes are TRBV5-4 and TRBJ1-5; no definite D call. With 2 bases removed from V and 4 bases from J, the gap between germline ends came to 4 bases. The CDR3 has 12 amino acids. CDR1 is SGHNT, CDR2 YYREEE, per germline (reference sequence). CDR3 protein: CASSFLNQPQHF. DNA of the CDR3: TGTGCCAGCAGCTTCCTTAATCAGCCCCAGCATTTT.

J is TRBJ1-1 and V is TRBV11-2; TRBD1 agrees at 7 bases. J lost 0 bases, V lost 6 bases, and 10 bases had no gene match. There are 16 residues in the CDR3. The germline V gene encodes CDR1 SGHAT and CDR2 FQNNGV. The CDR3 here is CASSSGQVGLNTEAFF. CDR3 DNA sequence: TGTGCCAGCAGTTCCGGACAGGTCGGATTGAACACTGAAGCTTTCTTT.